Described below is a single T cell receptor beta chain sequence and its context. Its antigen remains unknown. Deep-level running was used for the assay. Replicate PCRs for sorted subsets used 200 to 250 ng DNA; this equaled 33,000 or so T cell genomes. Clones were read by immunoSEQ multiplex PCR, and TCRdb kept only the in-frame ones, dropping some. The profile shows over a million clones, around 97% of them singletons. The data stem from a study of shared clonotypes between healthy human individuals. Study results and limitations: The four-donor shared clonotypes exceeded non-shared clonotypes in generation probability, with non-shared ones scoring lower. Naive CD4 clonotypes overlapped across a handful of donors at approximately 4.5%.

Sample: naive CD4+ T cells sorted from blood. Stated subset: CD45RA+ positively selected. The receptor's source is a young man in good health.

CDR3 in DNA: TGTGCCAGCAGCGGGACTAGCAGCAACTACGAGCAGTACTTC. This encodes CASSGTSSNYEQYF. The gene calls are TRBV6-1 and TRBJ2-5, with 9 bases that match TRBD2. Gene TRBJ2-7 matches the end of the DNA better, so the J call may be wrong. Germline-derived CDR1 and CDR2 are MNHNS and SASEGT. The CDR3 totals 14 residues.